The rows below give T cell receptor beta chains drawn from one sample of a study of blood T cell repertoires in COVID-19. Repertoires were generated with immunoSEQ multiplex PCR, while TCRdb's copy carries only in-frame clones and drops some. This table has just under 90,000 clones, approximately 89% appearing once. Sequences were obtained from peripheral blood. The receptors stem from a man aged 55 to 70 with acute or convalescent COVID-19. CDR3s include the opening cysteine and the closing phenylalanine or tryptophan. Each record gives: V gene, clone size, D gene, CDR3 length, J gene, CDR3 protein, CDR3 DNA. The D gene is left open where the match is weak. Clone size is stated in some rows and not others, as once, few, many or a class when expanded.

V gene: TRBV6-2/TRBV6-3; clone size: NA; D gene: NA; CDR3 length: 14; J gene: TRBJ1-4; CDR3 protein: CASSPGERGEKLFF; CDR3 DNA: TGTGCCAGCAGTCCAGGGGAGCGGGGTGAAAAACTGTTTTTT
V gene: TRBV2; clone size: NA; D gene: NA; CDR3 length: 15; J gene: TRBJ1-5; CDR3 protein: CASSEAREENQPQHF; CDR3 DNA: TGTGCCAGCAGTGAAGCGAGAGAGGAAAATCAGCCCCAGCATTTT
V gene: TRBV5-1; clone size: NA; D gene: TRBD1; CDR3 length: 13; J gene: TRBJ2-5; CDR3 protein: CASSTHRGGTQYF; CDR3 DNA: TGCGCCAGCAGCACCCACAGGGGTGGGACCCAGTACTTC
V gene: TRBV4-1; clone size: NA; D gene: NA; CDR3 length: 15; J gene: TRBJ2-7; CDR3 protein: CASSQDTVADYEQYF; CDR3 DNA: TGCGCCAGCAGCCAAGATACGGTAGCCGACTACGAGCAGTACTTC
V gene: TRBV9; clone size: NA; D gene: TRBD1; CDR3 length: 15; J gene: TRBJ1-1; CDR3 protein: CASSSSQGAPGEAFF; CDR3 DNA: TGTGCCAGCAGCTCATCACAGGGGGCGCCTGGTGAAGCTTTCTTT
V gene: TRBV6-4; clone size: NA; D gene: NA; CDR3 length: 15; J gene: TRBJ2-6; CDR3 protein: CASSDSGSGANVLTF; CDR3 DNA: TGTGCCAGCAGTGACTCCGGCTCTGGGGCCAACGTCCTGACTTTC
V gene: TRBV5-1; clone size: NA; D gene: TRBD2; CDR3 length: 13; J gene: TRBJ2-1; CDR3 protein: CASSLDRTSEQFF; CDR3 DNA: TGCGCCAGCAGCTTGGACCGGACTAGCGAGCAGTTCTTC
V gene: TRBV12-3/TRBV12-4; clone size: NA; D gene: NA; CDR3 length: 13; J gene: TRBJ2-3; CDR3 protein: CASRRLGNQGQYF; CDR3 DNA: TGTGCCAGCAGGCGTTTAGGGAATCAGGGGCAGTATTTT
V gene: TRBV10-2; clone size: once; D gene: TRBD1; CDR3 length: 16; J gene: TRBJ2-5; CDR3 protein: CASSQKGTGYFETQYF; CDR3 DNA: TGCGCCAGCAGTCAAAAGGGGACAGGGTACTTTGAGACCCAGTACTTC
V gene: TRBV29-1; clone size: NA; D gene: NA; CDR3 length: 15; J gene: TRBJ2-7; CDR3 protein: CSVRPPRFGAYEQYF; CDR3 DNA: TGCAGCGTTCGCCCGCCCCGATTCGGGGCCTACGAGCAGTACTTC
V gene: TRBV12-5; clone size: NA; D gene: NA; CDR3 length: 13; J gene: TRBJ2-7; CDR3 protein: CASGPSGSYEQYF; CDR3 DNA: TGTGCTAGTGGTCCGAGCGGGTCCTACGAGCAGTACTTC
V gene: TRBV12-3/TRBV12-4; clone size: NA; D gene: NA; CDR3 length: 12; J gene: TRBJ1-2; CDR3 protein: CALGGQGRGYTF; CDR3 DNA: TGTGCCTTGGGGGGGCAGGGTCGCGGCTACACCTTC
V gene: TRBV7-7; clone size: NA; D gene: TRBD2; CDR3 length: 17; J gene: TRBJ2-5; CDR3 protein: CASSLNPAGGYRETQYF; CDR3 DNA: TGTGCCAGCAGCTTAAATCCAGCGGGGGGGTATCGAGAGACCCAGTACTTC
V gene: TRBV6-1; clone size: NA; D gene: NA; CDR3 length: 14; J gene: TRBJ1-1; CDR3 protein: CASSEVLTDTEAFF; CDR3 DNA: TGTGCCAGCAGTGAGGTTCTAACGGACACTGAAGCTTTCTTT
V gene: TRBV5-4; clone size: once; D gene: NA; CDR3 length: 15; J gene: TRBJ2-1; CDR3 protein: CASSLVSVRNNEQFF; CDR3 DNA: TGTGCCAGCAGCTTGGTTAGCGTAAGAAACAATGAGCAGTTCTTC
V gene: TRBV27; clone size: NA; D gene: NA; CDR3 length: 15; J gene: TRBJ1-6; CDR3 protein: CASSLLGGNNSPLHF; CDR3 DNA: TGTGCCAGCAGCCTTCTAGGGGGAAATAATTCACCCCTCCACTTT
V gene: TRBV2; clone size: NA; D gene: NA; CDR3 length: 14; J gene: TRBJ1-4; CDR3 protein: CASSLDRYNEKLFF; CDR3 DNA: TGTGCCAGCAGTCTAGACAGGTATAATGAAAAACTGTTTTTT
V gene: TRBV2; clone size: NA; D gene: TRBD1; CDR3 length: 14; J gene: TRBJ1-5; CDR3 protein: CASREQGASQPQHF; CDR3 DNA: TGTGCCAGCAGGGAACAGGGGGCAAGTCAGCCCCAGCATTTT
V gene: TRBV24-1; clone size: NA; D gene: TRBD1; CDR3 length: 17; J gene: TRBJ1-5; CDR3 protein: CATSGLSGQGDNQPQHF; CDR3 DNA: TGTGCCACCAGTGGACTTTCGGGACAGGGAGACAATCAGCCCCAGCATTTT
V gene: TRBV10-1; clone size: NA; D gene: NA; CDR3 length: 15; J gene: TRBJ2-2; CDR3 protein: CASSLLSGAPGELFF; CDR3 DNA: TGCGCCAGCAGCCTCCTTTCGGGTGCCCCCGGGGAGCTGTTTTTT
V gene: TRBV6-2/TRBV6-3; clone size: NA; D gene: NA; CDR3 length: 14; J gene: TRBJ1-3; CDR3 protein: CASSLLASGNTIYF; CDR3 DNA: TGTGCCAGCAGCTTGTTGGCCTCTGGAAACACCATATATTTT
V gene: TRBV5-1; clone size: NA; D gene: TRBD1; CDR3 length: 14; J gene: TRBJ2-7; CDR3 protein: CASSLKTGGHEQYF; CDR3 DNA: TGCGCCAGCAGCTTAAAGACAGGGGGCCACGAGCAGTACTTC
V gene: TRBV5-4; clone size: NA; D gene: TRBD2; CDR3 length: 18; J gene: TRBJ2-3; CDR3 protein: CASSGGLAGGPHSDTQYF; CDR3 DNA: TGTGCCAGCAGCGGGGGACTCGCGGGGGGGCCACACTCCGATACGCAGTATTTT
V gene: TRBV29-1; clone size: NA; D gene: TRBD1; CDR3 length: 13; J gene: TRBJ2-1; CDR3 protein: CSADRTGGNEQFF; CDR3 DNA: TGCAGCGCAGACCGGACAGGGGGGAATGAGCAGTTCTTC
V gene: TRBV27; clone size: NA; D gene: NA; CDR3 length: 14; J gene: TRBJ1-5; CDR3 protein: CASRPSGFNQPQHF; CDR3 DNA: TGTGCCAGCCGCCCCTCGGGTTTCAATCAGCCCCAGCATTTT
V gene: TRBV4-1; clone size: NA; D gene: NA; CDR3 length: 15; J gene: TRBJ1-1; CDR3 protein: CASSQDPGRGTEAFF; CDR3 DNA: TGCGCCAGCAGCCAAGATCCGGGTCGGGGCACTGAAGCTTTCTTT
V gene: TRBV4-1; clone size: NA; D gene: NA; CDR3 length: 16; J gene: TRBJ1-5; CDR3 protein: CASSQAASGINQPQHF; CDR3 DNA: TGCGCCAGCAGCCAGGCCGCCTCAGGCATCAATCAGCCCCAGCATTTT
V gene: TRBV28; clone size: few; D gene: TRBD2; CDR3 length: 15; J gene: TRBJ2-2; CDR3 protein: CASSLAGANTGELFF; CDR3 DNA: TGTGCCAGCAGTTTAGCGGGAGCGAACACCGGGGAGCTGTTTTTT
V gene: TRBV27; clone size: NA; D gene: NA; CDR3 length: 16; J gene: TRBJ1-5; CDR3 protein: CATSLKATQGNQPQHF; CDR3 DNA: TGTGCCACCTCGCTCAAGGCCACACAGGGCAATCAGCCCCAGCATTTT
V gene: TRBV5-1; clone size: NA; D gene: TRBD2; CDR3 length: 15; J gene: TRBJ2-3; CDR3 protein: CASSPPRGDTDTQYF; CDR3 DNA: TGCGCCAGCAGCCCCCCCCGGGGGGACACAGATACGCAGTATTTT
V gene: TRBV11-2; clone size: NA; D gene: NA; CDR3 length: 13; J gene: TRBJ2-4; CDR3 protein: CASSLEDGNIQYF; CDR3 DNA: TGTGCCAGCAGCTTAGAAGACGGGAACATTCAGTACTTC
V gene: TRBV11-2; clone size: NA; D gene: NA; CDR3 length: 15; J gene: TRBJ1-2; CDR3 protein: CASSLVPGAGYGYTF; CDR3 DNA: TGTGCCAGCAGCTTAGTTCCAGGGGCGGGCTATGGCTACACCTTC
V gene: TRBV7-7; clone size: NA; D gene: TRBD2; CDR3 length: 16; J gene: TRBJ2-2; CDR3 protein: CASSGSGRVDTGELFF; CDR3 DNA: TGTGCCAGCAGCGGGAGCGGGAGGGTAGACACCGGGGAGCTGTTTTTT
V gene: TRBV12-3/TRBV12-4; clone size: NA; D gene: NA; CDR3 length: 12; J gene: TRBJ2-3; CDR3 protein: CASSLMSDWQYF; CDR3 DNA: TGTGCCAGCAGTTTGATGAGCGATTGGCAGTATTTT
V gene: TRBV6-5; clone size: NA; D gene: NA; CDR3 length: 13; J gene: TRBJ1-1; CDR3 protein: CASSYSSYTEAFF; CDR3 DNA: TGTGCCAGCAGTTACTCCAGTTACACTGAAGCTTTCTTT
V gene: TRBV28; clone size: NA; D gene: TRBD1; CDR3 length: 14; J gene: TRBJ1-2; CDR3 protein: CASSLGQGNYGYTF; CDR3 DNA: TGTGCCAGCAGTTTAGGACAGGGGAACTATGGCTACACCTTC
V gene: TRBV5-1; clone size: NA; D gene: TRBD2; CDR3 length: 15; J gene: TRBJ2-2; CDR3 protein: CASETSGTNTGELFF; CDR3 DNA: TGCGCCAGCGAGACTAGCGGGACGAACACCGGGGAGCTGTTTTTT
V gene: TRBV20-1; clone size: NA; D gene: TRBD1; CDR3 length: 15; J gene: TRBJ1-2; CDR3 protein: CSASIDWTGKYGYTF; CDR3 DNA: TGCAGTGCTAGTATTGACTGGACAGGAAAGTATGGCTACACCTTC
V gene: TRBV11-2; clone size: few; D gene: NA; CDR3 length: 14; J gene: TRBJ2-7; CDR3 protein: CASRRGYSSYEQYF; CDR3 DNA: TGTGCCAGCAGGAGGGGGTACTCCTCCTACGAGCAGTACTTC
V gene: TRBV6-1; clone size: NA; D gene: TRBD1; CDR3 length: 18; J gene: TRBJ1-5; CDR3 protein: CASSDARTGSHSNQPQHF; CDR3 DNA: TGTGCCAGCAGTGACGCCCGGACAGGGTCGCATAGCAATCAGCCCCAGCATTTT
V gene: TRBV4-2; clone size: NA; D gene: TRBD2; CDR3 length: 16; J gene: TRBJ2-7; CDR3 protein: CASSQGLAENSYEQYF; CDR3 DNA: TGTGCCAGCAGCCAGGGACTAGCGGAGAACTCCTACGAGCAGTACTTC
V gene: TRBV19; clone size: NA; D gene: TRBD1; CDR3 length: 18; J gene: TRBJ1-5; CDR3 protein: CASRPLTGGGLRNQPQHF; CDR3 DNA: TGTGCCAGTAGACCCCTGACAGGGGGGGGGTTACGCAATCAGCCCCAGCATTTT
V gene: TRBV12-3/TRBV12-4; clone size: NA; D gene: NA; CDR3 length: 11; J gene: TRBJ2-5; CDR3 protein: CASSIRETQYF; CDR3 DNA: TGTGCCAGCAGTATCCGGGAGACCCAGTACTTC
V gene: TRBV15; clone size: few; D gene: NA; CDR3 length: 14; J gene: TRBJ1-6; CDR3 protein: CATSRVQGSSPLHF; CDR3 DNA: TGTGCCACCAGCAGAGTACAGGGAAGTTCACCCCTCCACTTT
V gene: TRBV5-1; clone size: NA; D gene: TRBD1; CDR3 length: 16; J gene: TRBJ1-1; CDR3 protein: CASSPWTGGGNTEAFF; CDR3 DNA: TGCGCCAGCAGCCCATGGACAGGAGGTGGGAACACTGAAGCTTTCTTT
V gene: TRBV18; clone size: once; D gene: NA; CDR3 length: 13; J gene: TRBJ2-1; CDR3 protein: CASSSRQTDEQFF; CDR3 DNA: TGTGCCAGCTCTTCTCGACAGACGGATGAGCAGTTCTTC
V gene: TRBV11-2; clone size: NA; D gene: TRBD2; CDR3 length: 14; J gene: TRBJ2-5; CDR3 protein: CASSLSGGQETQYF; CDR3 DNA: TGTGCCAGCAGTTTAAGCGGGGGCCAAGAGACCCAGTACTTC
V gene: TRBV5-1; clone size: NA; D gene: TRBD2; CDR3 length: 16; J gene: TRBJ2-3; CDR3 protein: CASRMLAGERTDTQYF; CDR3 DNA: TGCGCCAGCAGAATGTTAGCGGGGGAGCGCACAGATACGCAGTATTTT
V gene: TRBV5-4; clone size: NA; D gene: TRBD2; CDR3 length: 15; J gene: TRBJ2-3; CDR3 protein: CASSQAGLATDTQYF; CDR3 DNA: TGTGCCAGCAGCCAAGCGGGACTAGCAACAGATACGCAGTATTTT
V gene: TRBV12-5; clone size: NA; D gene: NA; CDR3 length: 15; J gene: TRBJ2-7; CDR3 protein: CASGPPGLITYEQYF; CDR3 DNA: TGTGCTAGTGGGCCTCCGGGACTGATCACCTACGAGCAGTACTTC
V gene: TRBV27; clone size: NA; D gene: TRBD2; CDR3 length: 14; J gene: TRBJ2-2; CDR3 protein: CASSLSGSPGELFF; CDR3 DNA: TGTGCCAGCAGCCTTAGCGGGAGCCCCGGGGAGCTGTTTTTT
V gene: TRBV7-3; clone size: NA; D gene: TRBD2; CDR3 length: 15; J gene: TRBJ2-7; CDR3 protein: CASSRGTSGDYEQYF; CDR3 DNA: TGTGCCAGCAGCCGAGGAACTAGCGGGGACTACGAGCAGTACTTC
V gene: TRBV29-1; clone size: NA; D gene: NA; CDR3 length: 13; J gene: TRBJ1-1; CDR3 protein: CSLYKGLNTEAFF; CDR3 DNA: TGCAGCCTATATAAGGGGCTGAACACTGAAGCTTTCTTT